This TCR beta chain was identified in a study of long-term antiretroviral therapy in people with HIV. Study-wide points: The repertoire was dominated at all time points by clones expanded before ART. ART was followed by higher diversity that remained below transplant donor controls.

Until DNA extraction, the samples held between roughly 1-10 million cryopreserved PBMC. The CDR3 sequence is 15 residues long. The germline CDR1 and CDR2 sequences are MNHEY and SMNVEV (reference sequence). The ends were cut back, 5 bases at V and 3 bases at J, with 13 bases in the middle. A note on this clone: What it recognizes is unknown.

The assay, immunoSEQ v3.0, was run at survey level. The method was immunoSEQ multiplex PCR; TCRdb's version includes in-frame clones alone and lacks a portion of them. The data show about 17,000 clones, 79% seen once. This rearrangement joins TRBV27 to TRBJ1-4; D gene ambiguous. The sequencing used unsorted PBMCs, collected at the start of antiretroviral therapy. The TCR was taken from a man aged 25-40 years with HIV. The CDR3: CASSPRSPSNEKLFF. CDR3 DNA sequence: TGTGCCAGCAGTCCCCGGTCCCCCTCTAATGAAAAACTGTTTTTT.